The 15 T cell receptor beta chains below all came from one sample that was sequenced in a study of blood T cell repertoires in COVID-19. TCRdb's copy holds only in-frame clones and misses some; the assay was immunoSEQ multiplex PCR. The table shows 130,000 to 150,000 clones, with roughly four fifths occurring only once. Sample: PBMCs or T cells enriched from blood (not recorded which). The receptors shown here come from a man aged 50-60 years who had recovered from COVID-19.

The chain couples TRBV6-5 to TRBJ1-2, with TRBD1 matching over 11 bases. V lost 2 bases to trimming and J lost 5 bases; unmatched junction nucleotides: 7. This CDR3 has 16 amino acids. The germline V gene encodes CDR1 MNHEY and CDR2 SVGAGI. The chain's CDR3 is CASSYLDRGLRYGYTF. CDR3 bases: TGTGCCAGCAGTTACCTGGACAGGGGGCTTCGTTATGGCTACACCTTC.

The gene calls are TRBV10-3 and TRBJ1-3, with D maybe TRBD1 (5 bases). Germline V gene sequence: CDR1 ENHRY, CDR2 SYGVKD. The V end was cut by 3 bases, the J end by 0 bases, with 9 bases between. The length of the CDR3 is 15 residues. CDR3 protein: CAISDGADSGNTIYF. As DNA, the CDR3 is TGTGCCATCAGTGATGGGGCGGACTCTGGAAACACCATATATTTT.

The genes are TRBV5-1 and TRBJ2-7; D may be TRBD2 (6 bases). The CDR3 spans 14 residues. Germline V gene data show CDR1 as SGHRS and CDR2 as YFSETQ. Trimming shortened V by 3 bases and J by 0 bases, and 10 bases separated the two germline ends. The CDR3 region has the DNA TGCGCCAGCAGCTACGGGGGTAACTCCTACGAGCAGTACTTC. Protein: CASSYGGNSYEQYF.

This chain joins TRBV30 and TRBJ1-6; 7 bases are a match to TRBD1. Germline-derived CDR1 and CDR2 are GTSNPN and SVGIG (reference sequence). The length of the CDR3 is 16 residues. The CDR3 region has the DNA TGTGCTATGCGGACAGGACCAAGCTCCTATAATTCACCCCTCCACTTT. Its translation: CAMRTGPSSYNSPLHF.

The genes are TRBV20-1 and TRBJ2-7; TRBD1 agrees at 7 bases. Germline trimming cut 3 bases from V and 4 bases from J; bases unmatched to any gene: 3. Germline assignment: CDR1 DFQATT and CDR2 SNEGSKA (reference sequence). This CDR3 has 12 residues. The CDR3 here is CSASVTGYEQYF. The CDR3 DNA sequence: TGCAGTGCTAGTGTGACAGGGTACGAGCAGTACTTC.

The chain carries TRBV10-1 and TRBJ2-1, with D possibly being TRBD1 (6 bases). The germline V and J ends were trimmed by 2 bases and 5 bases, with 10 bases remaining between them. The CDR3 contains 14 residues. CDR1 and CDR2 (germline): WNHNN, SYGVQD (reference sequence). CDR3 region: CASSERRGNNEQFF. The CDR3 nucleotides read TGCGCCAGCAGTGAGAGAAGGGGGAACAATGAGCAGTTCTTC.

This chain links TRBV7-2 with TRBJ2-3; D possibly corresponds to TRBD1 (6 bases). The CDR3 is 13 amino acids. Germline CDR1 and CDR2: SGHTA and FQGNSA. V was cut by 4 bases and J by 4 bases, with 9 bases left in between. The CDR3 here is CASSSQGSDTQYF. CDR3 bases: TGTGCCAGCAGCTCCCAGGGGTCAGATACGCAGTATTTT.

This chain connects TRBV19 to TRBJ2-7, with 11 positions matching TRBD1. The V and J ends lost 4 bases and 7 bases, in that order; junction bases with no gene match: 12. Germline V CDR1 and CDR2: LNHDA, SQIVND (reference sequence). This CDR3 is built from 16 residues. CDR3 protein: CASSRRTGGPAMEQYF. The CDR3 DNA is TGTGCCAGTAGTAGGAGGACAGGGGGCCCGGCGATGGAGCAGTACTTC. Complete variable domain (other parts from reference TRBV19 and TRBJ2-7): DGGITQSPKYLFRKEGQNVTLSCEQNLNHDAMYWYRQDPGQGLRLIYYSQIVNDFQKGDIAEGYSVSREKKESFPLTVTSAQKNPTAFYLCASSRRTGGPAMEQYFGPGTRLTVT.

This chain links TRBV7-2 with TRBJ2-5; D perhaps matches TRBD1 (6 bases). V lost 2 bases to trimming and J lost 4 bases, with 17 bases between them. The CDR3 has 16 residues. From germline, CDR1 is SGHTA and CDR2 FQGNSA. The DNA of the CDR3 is TGTGCCAGCAGCTTACGCGGCCTACAAGGGGGAGAGACCCAGTACTTC. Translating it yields CASSLRGLQGGETQYF.

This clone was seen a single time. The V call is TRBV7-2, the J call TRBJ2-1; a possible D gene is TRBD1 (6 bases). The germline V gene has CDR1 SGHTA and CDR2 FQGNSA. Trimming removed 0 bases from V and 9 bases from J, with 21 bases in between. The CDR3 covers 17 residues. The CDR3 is CASSLALQGPSRGEQFF. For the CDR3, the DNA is TGTGCCAGCAGCTTAGCGCTACAGGGACCCTCGAGGGGTGAGCAGTTCTTC.

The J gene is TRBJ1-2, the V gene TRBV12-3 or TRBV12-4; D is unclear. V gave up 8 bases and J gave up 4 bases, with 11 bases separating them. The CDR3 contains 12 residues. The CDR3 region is CASRRRAYGYTF. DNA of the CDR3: TGTGCCAGCCGTAGGAGGGCCTATGGCTACACCTTC.

The CDR3 DNA reads TGTGCTCTAGCGACAGGGGTAAACACCGGGGAGCTGTTTTTT. It yields the protein CALATGVNTGELFF. The chain uses TRBV10-3 and TRBJ2-2; 8 bases agree with TRBD1. Germline V gene lookup returns CDR1 ENHRY and CDR2 SYGVKD. The CDR3 spans 14 residues.

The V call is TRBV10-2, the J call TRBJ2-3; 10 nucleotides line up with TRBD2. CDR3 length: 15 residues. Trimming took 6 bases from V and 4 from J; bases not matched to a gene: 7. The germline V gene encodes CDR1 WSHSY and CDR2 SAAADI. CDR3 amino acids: CASSQAGGVSDTQYF. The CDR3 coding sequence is TGCGCCAGCAGCCAAGCGGGGGGGGTTTCAGATACGCAGTATTTT.

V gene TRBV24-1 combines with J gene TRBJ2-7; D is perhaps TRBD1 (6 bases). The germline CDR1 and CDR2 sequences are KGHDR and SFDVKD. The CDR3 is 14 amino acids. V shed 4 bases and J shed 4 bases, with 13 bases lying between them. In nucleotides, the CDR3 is TGTGCCACCAGTGACAGGGGAGTTCGGTACGAGCAGTACTTC. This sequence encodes CATSDRGVRYEQYF.

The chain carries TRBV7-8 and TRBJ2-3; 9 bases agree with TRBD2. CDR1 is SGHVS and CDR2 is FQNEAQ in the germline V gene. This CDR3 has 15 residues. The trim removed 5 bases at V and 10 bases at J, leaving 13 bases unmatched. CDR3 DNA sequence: TGTGCCAGCAGCCCTAGCGGGGCCACTCTCCCCCCGCAGTATTTT. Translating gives CASSPSGATLPPQYF. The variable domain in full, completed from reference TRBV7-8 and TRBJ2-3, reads GAGVSQSPRYKVAKRGQDVALRCDPISGHVSLFWYQQALGQGPEFLTYFQNEAQLDKSGLPSDRFFAERPEGSVSTLKIQRTQQEDSAVYLCASSPSGATLPPQYFGPGTRLTVL.